One sample yielded the 26 T cell receptor beta chains listed below, sequenced in a study of blood T cell repertoires in COVID-19. Using immunoSEQ multiplex PCR, the repertoire was profiled, and TCRdb retains in-frame clones only, with some absent. The data show about 220,000 clones, 85% seen once. The sequenced material came from peripheral blood. These receptor sequences come from a woman between 70 and 85 years old with COVID-19, enrolled during active disease.

The chain links TRBV4-3 to TRBJ2-2; the D gene is possibly TRBD2 (6 bases). The CDR3 extends over 20 amino acids. Germline V gene lookup returns CDR1 LGHNA and CDR2 YSLEER. The V and J ends lost 0 bases and 0 bases respectively, with 20 bases between them. CDR3 nucleotides: TGCGCCAGCAGCCAAGATGCGGGGCTTCGGACACTCACGAACACCGGGGAGCTGTTTTTT. This translates into CASSQDAGLRTLTNTGELFF.

The CDR3 DNA is TGTGCCAGCAGTTTTCGGGGCTACGAGCAGTACTTC. Protein sequence: CASSFRGYEQYF. The chain is built from TRBV28 and TRBJ2-7; possible D gene TRBD2, 5 bases. The CDR3 covers 12 residues. Germline values: CDR1 MDHEN, CDR2 SYDVKM. The V gene lost 3 bases and the J gene lost 3 bases, with 6 bases spanning the gap.

This rearrangement joins TRBV10-2 to TRBJ1-5; D possibly corresponds to TRBD1 (5 bases). The V and J ends lost 3 bases and 7 bases respectively, with 13 bases between them. The CDR3 consists of 14 residues. From germline, CDR1 is WSHSY and CDR2 SAAADI. CDR3 residues: CASSDRDGVQPQHF. The CDR3 bases are TGCGCCAGCAGTGACAGGGATGGCGTCCAGCCCCAGCATTTT.

The rearrangement joins TRBV7-3 to TRBJ1-2; no clear D. The CDR3 runs to 16 residues. Germline loops: CDR1 SGHTA, CDR2 FQGTGA. The ends were cut back, 4 bases at V and 2 bases at J, with 17 bases in the middle. CDR3 in amino acids: CASSSKERSINYGYTF. For the CDR3, the DNA is TGTGCCAGCAGCTCGAAGGAGCGCAGTATAAACTATGGCTACACCTTC.

The chain employs TRBV7-2 and TRBJ1-1; perhaps TRBD1 as D (6 bases). V was trimmed by 1 base and J by 10 bases, leaving 19 bases between them. Germline CDR1 is SGHTA and CDR2 is FQGNSA. CDR3 length equals 15 residues. CDR3 in DNA: TGTGCCAGCAGCTTAGGGGGCGGGGGCCCCGAGGGAGCTTTCTTT. Its translation: CASSLGGGGPEGAFF.

The chain recombines TRBV24-1 with TRBJ1-4; 10 positions agree with TRBD1. CDR1 and CDR2 from the germline V gene are KGHDR and SFDVKD. The V and J ends lost 3 bases and 13 bases, in that order; junction bases with no gene match: 4. CDR3 length equals 13 residues. CDR3 in amino acids: CATSDPGTGVLFF. DNA for the CDR3: TGTGCCACCAGTGATCCCGGGACAGGGGTACTGTTTTTT.

The chain couples TRBV14 to TRBJ1-4; D gene ambiguous. Between the trimmed V and J ends, which lost 4 bases and 6 bases, there was a span of 9 bases. This CDR3 has 13 residues. Germline V gene lookup returns CDR1 SGHDN and CDR2 FVKESK. This chain's CDR3 is CASSRSVDEKLFF. CDR3 DNA: TGTGCCAGCAGCCGGTCGGTTGATGAAAAACTGTTTTTT.

The chain's CDR3 is CASSIGGGYGYTF. As DNA, the CDR3 is TGTGCCAGTAGTATAGGAGGGGGTTATGGCTACACCTTC. This rearrangement joins TRBV19 to TRBJ1-2; possibly TRBD1 for D (6 bases). The CDR3 totals 13 residues. Looked up from germline, CDR1 is LNHDA and CDR2 is SQIVND (reference sequence). V lost 1 base and J lost 5, with 8 bases in between.

This chain links TRBV7-2 with TRBJ1-4; D ambiguous. V shed 2 bases and J shed 7 bases, with 5 bases lying between them. Germline CDR1 reads SGHTA; CDR2 reads FQGNSA. This CDR3 spans 12 amino acids. CDR3 in DNA: TGTGCCAGCAGCTTAATCGGTGAAAAACTGTTTTTT. It is translated as CASSLIGEKLFF.

The gene calls are TRBV6-4 and TRBJ2-5; the D gene is possibly TRBD1 (6 bases). CDR3 size: 13 residues. In germline, CDR1 is MRHNA, CDR2 SNTAGT. Trimming pared 3 bases from V and 7 bases from J, leaving 12 bases between. CDR3 in DNA: TGTGCCAGCAGTGAATCCCAAGGGGGGACCCAGTACTTC. As protein: CASSESQGGTQYF.

On this clone: This may be a read error, as it is one base from a much larger clone. The chain has TRBV6-5 and TRBJ2-7; TRBD1 agrees at 7 bases. From germline, CDR1 is MNHEY and CDR2 SVGAGI. The CDR3 loop spans 14 amino acids. With 6 bases clipped from V and 5 bases from J, the junction kept 10 bases outside the gene matches. In DNA, the CDR3 is TGTGCCAGCAGAAAAGGACAGGAGGCCAACGAGCAGTACTTC. As protein: CASRKGQEANEQYF.

The chain links TRBV5-6 to TRBJ1-2; no clear D gene. Trimming cost V 7 bases and J 5 bases, with 9 bases left between them. Germline V gene data show CDR1 as SGHDT and CDR2 as YYEEEE. This CDR3 has 11 residues. This chain's CDR3 is CASSGGYGYTF. The CDR3 nucleotides read TGTGCCAGCTCAGGAGGTTATGGCTACACCTTC.

This chain connects TRBV9 to TRBJ1-5; D unresolved. Germline V gives CDR1 SGDLS, CDR2 YYNGEE. CDR3 size: 17 residues. Trimming took off 0 bases at V and 2 bases at J, with 15 bases between the two ends. CDR3 nucleotides: TGTGCCAGCAGCGTAGAATTCGGGGTCTCGGGCAATCAGCCCCAGCATTTT. Its translation is CASSVEFGVSGNQPQHF.

J is TRBJ1-1 and V is TRBV9; D is perhaps TRBD1 (5 bases). V lost 4 bases to trimming and J lost 7 bases, with 20 bases between them. CDR1 is SGDLS, CDR2 YYNGEE, per germline. This CDR3 is built from 15 residues. CDR3 bases: TGTGCCAGCAGCACATCGCCGGGGGGGAGCGGTGAAGCTTTCTTT. The encoded protein is CASSTSPGGSGEAFF.

V is TRBV9 and J is TRBJ1-3; D gene ambiguous. The germline V and J ends were trimmed by 0 bases and 0 bases, with 7 bases remaining between them. The CDR3 has 15 amino acids. From germline, CDR1 is SGDLS and CDR2 YYNGEE. As DNA, the CDR3 is TGTGCCAGCAGCGTAGACTCTAGCTCTGGAAACACCATATATTTT. Translated: CASSVDSSSGNTIYF.

The V and J genes are TRBV12-3 or TRBV12-4 and TRBJ1-1; D gene uncertain. This CDR3 is built from 12 residues. The V end was cut by 5 bases, the J end by 4 bases, with 8 bases between. CDR3 loop: CASSRSGTEAFF. DNA of the CDR3: TGTGCCAGCAGTAGGTCAGGCACTGAAGCTTTCTTT.

This chain connects TRBV7-2 to TRBJ2-5, with a weak D call TRBD2 (6 bases). V gave up 1 base and J gave up 6 bases, with 12 bases separating them. The germline V gene encodes CDR1 SGHTA and CDR2 FQGNSA. The CDR3 spans 14 residues. The CDR3 coding sequence is TGTGCCAGCAGCTTAGGGCGGGGCGGAAAGACCCAGTACTTC. Residues: CASSLGRGGKTQYF.

The gene calls are TRBV5-1 and TRBJ1-4, with a possible D match to TRBD1 (5 bases). The CDR3 contains 16 residues. Germline CDR1 reads SGHRS; CDR2 reads YFSETQ. V shed 4 bases and J shed 7 bases, with 20 bases lying between them. Here the CDR3 reads CASSHLSGFSTEKLFF. The CDR3 nucleotides are TGCGCCAGCAGCCACTTATCAGGGTTTAGTACTGAAAAACTGTTTTTT.

The V call is TRBV7-9, the J call TRBJ1-1; 10 bases line up with TRBD1. The germline gives CDR1 SEHNR, CDR2 FQNEAQ (reference sequence). This CDR3 contains 15 residues. V dropped 4 bases and J dropped 7; count of bases not matched to a gene: 9. The CDR3 protein is CASSSPGQGIYEAFF. CDR3 in DNA: TGTGCCAGCAGCTCTCCGGGACAGGGGATATATGAAGCTTTCTTT.

The genes are TRBV4-3 and TRBJ1-2, with a possible D match to TRBD1 (6 bases). CDR1 and CDR2 (germline): LGHNA, YSLEER. Trimming cost V 6 bases and J 5 bases, with 13 bases left between them. The CDR3 loop spans 13 amino acids. In nucleotides, the CDR3 is TGCGCCAGCAGTTTCGGACAGTCTTATGGCTACACCTTC. Translating gives CASSFGQSYGYTF.

The V gene is TRBV3-1 (or the pseudogene TRBV3-2), the J gene TRBJ1-5; D is uncertain. The CDR3 is 16 amino acids. The germline V gene has CDR1 LGHDT and CDR2 YNNKEL (reference sequence). Trimming took 1 base from V and 6 from J, leaving 16 bases between them. CDR3 loop: CASSQGFAVGGQPQHF. The CDR3 DNA sequence: TGTGCCAGCAGCCAAGGATTCGCAGTTGGTGGTCAGCCCCAGCATTTT.

The V call is TRBV5-1, the J call TRBJ2-7; 7 bases are shared with TRBD1. J gave up 7 bases and V 3 bases, and 10 bases lay outside the gene matches. The CDR3 covers 14 residues. Germline V lookup: CDR1 SGHRS, CDR2 YFSETQ. CDR3 nucleotides: TGCGCCAGCAGCTCCACAGGGGCCCGTAGTGAGCAGTACTTC. It specifies CASSSTGARSEQYF.

The gene calls are TRBV7-6 and TRBJ1-2; 7 nucleotides line up with TRBD1. V shed 1 base, J shed 1 base, and the junction held 21 bases outside the gene matches. Germline V gene sequence: CDR1 SGHVS, CDR2 FNYEAQ. CDR3 size: 21 residues. CDR3 region: CASSLEVAGSRQGPFNYGYTF. CDR3 DNA sequence: TGTGCCAGCAGCTTAGAGGTGGCTGGCTCTAGACAGGGACCTTTTAACTATGGCTACACCTTC.

This chain joins TRBV18 and TRBJ1-1; 9 positions match TRBD1. V lost 2 bases to trimming and J lost 4 bases; unmatched junction nucleotides: 5. Per the germline V gene, CDR1 is KGHSH and CDR2 is LQKENI. The CDR3 sequence is 15 residues long. This CDR3 is CASSPMTGGSTEAFF. The CDR3 region has the DNA TGTGCCAGCTCACCAATGACAGGGGGGAGCACTGAAGCTTTCTTT.

The chain employs TRBV6-2 or TRBV6-3 and TRBJ1-2; the D is unclear. This CDR3 is 13 amino acids long. Germline loops: CDR1 MNHEY, CDR2 SVGEGT. V shed 6 bases and J shed 2 bases, with 10 bases lying between them. In DNA form, the CDR3 reads TGTGCCAGCAGCCCGGGCAGGAACTATGGCTACACCTTC. It specifies CASSPGRNYGYTF.

This clone occurred a few times. This CDR3 is CATSDFAGEGEKLFF. The CDR3 nucleotides read TGTGCCACCAGTGATTTTGCAGGGGAAGGGGAAAAACTGTTTTTT. The J gene is TRBJ1-4, the V gene TRBV24-1; D is perhaps TRBD1 (6 bases). Germline V gene lookup returns CDR1 KGHDR and CDR2 SFDVKD. The CDR3 totals 15 residues. The V gene lost 1 base and the J gene lost 8 bases, with 13 bases spanning the gap.